The 10 T cell receptor beta chains in this list originate from one sample, sequenced in a study of cytomegalovirus exposure and HLA in healthy donors. Generated by immunoSEQ multiplex PCR, the TCRdb table keeps only in-frame clones and is missing some. The data contain around 170,000 clones, less than 85% of them singletons. Sequenced: PBMCs. Receptors were obtained from a young man in good health and CMV-seropositive.

The V call is TRBV9, the J call TRBJ1-2, with D perhaps TRBD1 (6 bases). Germline V gives CDR1 SGDLS, CDR2 YYNGEE. The CDR3 runs 17 residues. V lost 3 bases, J lost 0 bases, and 18 bases lay in between. The DNA for the CDR3 is TGTGCCAGCAGCGAACCTGGACAGCCAAGAGCTAACTATGGCTACACCTTC. Its translation: CASSEPGQPRANYGYTF.

This clone has a single count. The V and J genes are TRBV27 and TRBJ2-7; perhaps TRBD2 as D (5 bases). The CDR3 extends over 14 amino acids. V was pared by 1 base and J by 5 bases, with 12 bases between. Germline CDR1 reads MNHEY; CDR2 reads SMNVEV (reference sequence). The CDR3 region has the DNA TGTGCCAGCAGTTTATTCCTGCGGGCGGACGAGCAGTACTTC. Its translation: CASSLFLRADEQYF.

The V gene is TRBV6-5, the J gene TRBJ1-1; D gene unclear. V gave up 2 bases and J gave up 6 bases, with 10 bases separating them. Germline V CDR1 and CDR2: MNHEY, SVGAGI. This CDR3 has 13 residues. The CDR3 loop is CASSYRDRAEAFF. The CDR3 nucleotides are TGTGCCAGCAGTTACCGGGATAGAGCTGAAGCTTTCTTT.

The chain couples TRBV2 to TRBJ1-2; 8 nucleotides line up with TRBD1. The V gene end was trimmed by 5 bases and the J gene end by 1 base; junction bases not matched to a gene: 6. The CDR3 extends over 15 amino acids. Germline assignment: CDR1 SNHLY and CDR2 FYNNEI. The CDR3 spells CASSLGQGLNYGYTF. Written as DNA, the CDR3 is TGTGCCAGCAGTCTAGGACAGGGACTTAACTATGGCTACACCTTC.

For this clone: This may be a read error: a much more frequent sequence differs by one nucleotide. The chain links TRBV5-6 to TRBJ2-7, with D possibly TRBD2 on 7 matching bases. This CDR3 comprises 14 residues. Germline V CDR1 and CDR2: SGHDT, YYEEEE. CDR3 amino acids: CASGLGEGAYEQYF. The DNA for the CDR3 is TGTGCCAGCGGCTTGGGGGAGGGGGCCTACGAGCAGTACTTC. The variable domain in full, completed from reference TRBV5-6 and TRBJ2-7, reads DAGVTQSPTHLIKTRGQQVTLRCSPKSGHDTVSWYQQALGQGPQFIFQYYEEEERQRGNFPDRFSGHQFPNYSSELNVNALLLGDSALYLCASGLGEGAYEQYFGPGTRLTVT.

The V call is TRBV2, the J call TRBJ2-6; 7 bases agree with TRBD1. J lost 1 base, V lost 10 bases, and 4 bases had no gene match. The germline CDR1 and CDR2 sequences are SNHLY and FYNNEI. There are 14 residues in the CDR3. The CDR3 sequence is CAIQQGSGANVLTF. CDR3 DNA sequence: TGTGCCATCCAACAGGGGTCTGGGGCCAACGTCCTGACTTTC.

This rearrangement joins TRBV15 to TRBJ1-1; a weak D match, TRBD1 (5 bases). V lost 4 bases to trimming and J lost 5 bases, with 11 bases between them. The CDR3 has 13 residues. In germline, CDR1 is LNHNV, CDR2 YYDKDF (reference sequence). In DNA form, the CDR3 reads TGTGCCACCAGCAAGAGTGGGACTACTGAAGCTTTCTTT. Protein: CATSKSGTTEAFF.

The chain employs TRBV27 and TRBJ1-1; perhaps TRBD1 as D (6 bases). This CDR3 comprises 14 residues. Between the trimmed V and J ends, which lost 5 bases and 3 bases, there was a span of 13 bases. Germline CDR1 and CDR2: MNHEY and SMNVEV (reference sequence). The CDR3 DNA follows: TGTGCCAGCAGTCGGGGCCCAGGGGACACTGAAGCTTTCTTT. Protein sequence: CASSRGPGDTEAFF.

The chain couples TRBV27 to TRBJ1-1; D is perhaps TRBD1 (5 bases). Deletions cut 3 bases from V and 1 base from J, with 9 bases between. Germline loops: CDR1 MNHEY, CDR2 SMNVEV (reference sequence). The CDR3 has 14 amino acids. The CDR3 reads CASSFRGENTEAFF. Written as DNA, the CDR3 is TGTGCCAGCAGTTTCCGGGGGGAGAACACTGAAGCTTTCTTT.

This rearrangement joins TRBV6-1 to TRBJ2-5, with 9 bases fitting TRBD1. The CDR3 loop spans 14 amino acids. Unmatched junction bases numbered 8, after V lost 8 bases and J lost 4 bases. The germline gives CDR1 MNHNS, CDR2 SASEGT. For the CDR3, the DNA is TGTGCCAGCCGACTAGACAGGGGGTCAGAGACCCAGTACTTC. It yields the protein CASRLDRGSETQYF.